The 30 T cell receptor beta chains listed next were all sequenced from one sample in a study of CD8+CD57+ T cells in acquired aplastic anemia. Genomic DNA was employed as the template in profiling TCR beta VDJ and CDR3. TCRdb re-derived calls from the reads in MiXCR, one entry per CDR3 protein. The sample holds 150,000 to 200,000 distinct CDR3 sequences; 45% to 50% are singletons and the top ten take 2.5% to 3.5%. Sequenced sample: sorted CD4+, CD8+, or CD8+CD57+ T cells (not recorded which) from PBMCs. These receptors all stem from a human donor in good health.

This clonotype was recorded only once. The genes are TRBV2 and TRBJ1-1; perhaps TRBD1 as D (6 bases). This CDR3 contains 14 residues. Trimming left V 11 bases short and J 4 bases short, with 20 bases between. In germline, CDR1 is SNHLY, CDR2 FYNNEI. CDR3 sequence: CAEGGLNQGTEAFF. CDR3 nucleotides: TGTGCCGAGGGGGGGTTAAATCAGGGCACTGAAGCTTTCTTT.

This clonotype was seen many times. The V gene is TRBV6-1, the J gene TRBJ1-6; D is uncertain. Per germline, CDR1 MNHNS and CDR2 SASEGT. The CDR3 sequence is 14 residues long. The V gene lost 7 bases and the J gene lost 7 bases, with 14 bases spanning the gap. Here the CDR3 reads CASKDHSLNSPLHF. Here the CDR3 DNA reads TGTGCCAGCAAAGATCACAGCCTCAATTCACCCCTCCACTTT.

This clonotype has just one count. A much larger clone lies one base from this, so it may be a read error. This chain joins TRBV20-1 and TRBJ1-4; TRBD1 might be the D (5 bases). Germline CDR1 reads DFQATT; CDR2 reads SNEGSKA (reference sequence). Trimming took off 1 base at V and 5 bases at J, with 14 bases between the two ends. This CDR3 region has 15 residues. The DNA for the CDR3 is TGCAGTGCTAGAGCCCCCTGGGGGGGAAATGAAAAACTGTTTTTT. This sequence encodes CSARAPWGGNEKLFF.

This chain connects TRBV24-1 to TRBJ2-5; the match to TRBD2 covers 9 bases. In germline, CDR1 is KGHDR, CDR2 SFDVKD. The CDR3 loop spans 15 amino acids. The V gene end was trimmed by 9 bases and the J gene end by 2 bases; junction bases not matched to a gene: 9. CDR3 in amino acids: CATGGLAGPQETQYF. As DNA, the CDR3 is TGTGCCACCGGGGGCCTAGCGGGGCCACAAGAGACCCAGTACTTC.

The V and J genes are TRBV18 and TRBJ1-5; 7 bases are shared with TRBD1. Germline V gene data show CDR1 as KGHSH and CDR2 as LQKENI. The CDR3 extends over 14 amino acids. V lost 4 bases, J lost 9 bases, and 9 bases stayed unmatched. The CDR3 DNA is TGTGCCAGCTCACTAAACAGGGGCCTTGGGCCCCAGCATTTT. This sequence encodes CASSLNRGLGPQHF. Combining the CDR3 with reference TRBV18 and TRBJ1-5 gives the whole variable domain NAGVMQNPRHLVRRRGQEARLRCSPMKGHSHVYWYRQLPEEGLKFMVYLQKENIIDESGMPKERFSAEFPKEGPSILRIQQVVRGDSAAYFCASSLNRGLGPQHFGDGTRLSIL.

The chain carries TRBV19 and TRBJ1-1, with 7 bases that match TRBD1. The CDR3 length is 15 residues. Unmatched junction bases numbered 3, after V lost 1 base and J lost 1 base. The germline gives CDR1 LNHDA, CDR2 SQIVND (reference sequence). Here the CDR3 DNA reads TGTGCCAGTAGTATAGCGAGGACAGGGAACACTGAAGCTTTCTTT. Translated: CASSIARTGNTEAFF.

CDR3 sequence: CSASDSGSSYEQYF. The DNA of the CDR3 is TGCAGTGCTAGTGATAGCGGGAGTTCCTACGAGCAGTACTTC. J is TRBJ2-7 and V is TRBV20-1; 9 nucleotides line up with TRBD2. Germline CDR1 reads DFQATT; CDR2 reads SNEGSKA (reference sequence). V was clipped by 3 bases and J by 1 base; unmatched bases: 4. The CDR3 runs to 14 residues.

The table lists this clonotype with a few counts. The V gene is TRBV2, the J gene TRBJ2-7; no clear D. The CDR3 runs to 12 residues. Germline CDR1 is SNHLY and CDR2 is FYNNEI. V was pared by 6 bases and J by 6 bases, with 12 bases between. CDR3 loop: CASSPMGSEQYF. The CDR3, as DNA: TGTGCCAGCAGCCCCATGGGATCCGAGCAGTACTTC.

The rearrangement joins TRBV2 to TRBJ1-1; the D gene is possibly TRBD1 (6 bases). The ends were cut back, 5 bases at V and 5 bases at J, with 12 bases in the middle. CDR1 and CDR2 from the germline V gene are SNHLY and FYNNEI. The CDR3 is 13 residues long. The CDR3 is CASSRTGRTEAFF. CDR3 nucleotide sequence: TGTGCCAGCAGTAGAACAGGGCGAACTGAAGCTTTCTTT.

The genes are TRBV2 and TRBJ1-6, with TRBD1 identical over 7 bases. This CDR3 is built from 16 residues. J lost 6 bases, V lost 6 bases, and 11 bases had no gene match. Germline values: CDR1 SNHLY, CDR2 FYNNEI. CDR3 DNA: TGTGCCAGCAGCATAACCGGGACAGCGCTTAATTCACCCCTCCACTTT. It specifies CASSITGTALNSPLHF. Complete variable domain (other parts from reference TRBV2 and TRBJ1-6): EPEVTQTPSHQVTQMGQEVILRCVPISNHLYFYWYRQILGQKVEFLVSFYNNEISEKSEIFDDQFSVERPDGSNFTLKIRSTKLEDSAMYFCASSITGTALNSPLHFGNGTRLTVT.

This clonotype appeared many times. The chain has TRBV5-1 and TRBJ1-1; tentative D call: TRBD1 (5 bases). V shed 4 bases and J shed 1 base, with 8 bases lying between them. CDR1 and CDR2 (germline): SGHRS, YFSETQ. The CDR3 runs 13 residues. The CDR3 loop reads CASSTGPNTEAFF. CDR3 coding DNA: TGCGCCAGCAGCACGGGACCGAACACTGAAGCTTTCTTT.

Written as DNA, the CDR3 is TGTGCCATCAAAGGCAGGGATAATTCACCCCTCCACTTT. This gives the protein CAIKGRDNSPLHF. The chain recombines TRBV10-3 with TRBJ1-6, with D tentatively TRBD1 (5 bases). The CDR3 totals 13 residues. V lost 7 bases and J lost 5, with 9 bases in between. The germline V gene has CDR1 ENHRY and CDR2 SYGVKD.

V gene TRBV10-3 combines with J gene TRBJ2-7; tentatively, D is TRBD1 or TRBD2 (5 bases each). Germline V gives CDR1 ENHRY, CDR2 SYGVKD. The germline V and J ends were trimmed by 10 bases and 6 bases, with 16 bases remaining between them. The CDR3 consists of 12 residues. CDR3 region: CASSSGRREQYF. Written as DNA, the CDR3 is TGTGCCAGCTCCTCGGGACGCCGCGAGCAGTACTTC.

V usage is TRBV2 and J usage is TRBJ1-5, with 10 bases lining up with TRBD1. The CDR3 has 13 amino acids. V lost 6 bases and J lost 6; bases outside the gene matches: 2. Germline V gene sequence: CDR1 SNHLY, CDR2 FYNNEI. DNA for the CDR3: TGTGCCAGCAGGGACAGGGGGACTCAGCCCCAGCATTTT. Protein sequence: CASRDRGTQPQHF.

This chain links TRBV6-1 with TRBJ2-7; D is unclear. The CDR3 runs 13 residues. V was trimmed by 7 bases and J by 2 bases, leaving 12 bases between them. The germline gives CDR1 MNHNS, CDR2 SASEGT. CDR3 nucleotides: TGTGCCAGCACCGCCGGTCAGGCCTACGAGCAGTACTTC. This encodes CASTAGQAYEQYF.

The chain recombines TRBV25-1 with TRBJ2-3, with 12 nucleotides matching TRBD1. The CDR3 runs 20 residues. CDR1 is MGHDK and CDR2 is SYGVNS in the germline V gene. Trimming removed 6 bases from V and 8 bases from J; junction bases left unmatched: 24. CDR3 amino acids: CASRLLGTGGGSSWPGTQYF. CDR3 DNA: TGTGCCAGCAGACTCCTCGGGACAGGGGGCGGTTCTTCATGGCCAGGTACGCAGTATTTT.

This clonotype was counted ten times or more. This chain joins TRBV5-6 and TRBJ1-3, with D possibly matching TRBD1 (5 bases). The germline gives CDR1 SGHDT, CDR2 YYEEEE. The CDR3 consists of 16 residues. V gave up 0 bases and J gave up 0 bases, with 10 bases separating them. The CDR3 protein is CASSLAGQGSGNTIYF. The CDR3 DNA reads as TGTGCCAGCAGCTTGGCAGGGCAGGGCTCTGGAAACACCATATATTTT.

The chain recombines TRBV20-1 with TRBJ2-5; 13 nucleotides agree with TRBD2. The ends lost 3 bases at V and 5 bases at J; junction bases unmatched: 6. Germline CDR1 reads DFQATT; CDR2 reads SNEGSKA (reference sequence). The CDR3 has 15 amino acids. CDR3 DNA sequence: TGCAGTGCTAGTCGGACTAGCGGGAGTGCCGAGACCCAGTACTTC. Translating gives CSASRTSGSAETQYF.

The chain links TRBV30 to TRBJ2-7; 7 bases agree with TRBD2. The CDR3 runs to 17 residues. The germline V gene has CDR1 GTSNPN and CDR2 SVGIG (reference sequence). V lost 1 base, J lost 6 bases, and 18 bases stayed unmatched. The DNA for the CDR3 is TGTGCCTGGAGTGGAACTAGCGTACATAGGTACCGTGTCGAGCAGTACTTC. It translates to CAWSGTSVHRYRVEQYF.

CDR3 residues: CATSREQGARGTEAFF. In nucleotides, the CDR3 is TGTGCCACCAGCAGAGAACAGGGGGCGAGGGGGACTGAAGCTTTCTTT. The gene calls are TRBV15 and TRBJ1-1; TRBD1 aligns across 9 bases. The CDR3 consists of 16 residues. V lost 0 bases, J lost 5 bases, and 7 bases stayed unmatched. Germline V gives CDR1 LNHNV, CDR2 YYDKDF (reference sequence).

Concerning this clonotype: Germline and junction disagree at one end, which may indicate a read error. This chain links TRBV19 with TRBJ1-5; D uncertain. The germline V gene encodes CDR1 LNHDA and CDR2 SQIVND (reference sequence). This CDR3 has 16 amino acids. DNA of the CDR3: TGTGCCAGTGGTATGGGAAAGGCAGGAGACAATCAGCCCCAGCGTTTT. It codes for CASGMGKAGDNQPQRF.

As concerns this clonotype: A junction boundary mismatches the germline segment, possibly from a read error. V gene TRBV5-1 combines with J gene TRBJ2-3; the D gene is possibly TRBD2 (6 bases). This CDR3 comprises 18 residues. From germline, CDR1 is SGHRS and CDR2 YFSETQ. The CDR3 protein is CASSLAGIGGISTDTQYF. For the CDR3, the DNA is TGCGCCAGCAGCTTGGCGGGGATTGGCGGGATTAGCACGGATACGCAGTATTTT. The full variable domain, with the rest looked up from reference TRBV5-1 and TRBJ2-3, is KAGVTQTPRYLIKTRGQQVTLSCSPISGHRSVSWYQQTPGQGLQFLFEYFSETQRNKGNFPGRFSGRQFSNSRSEMNVSTLELGDSALYLCASSLAGIGGISTDTQYFGPGTRLTVL.

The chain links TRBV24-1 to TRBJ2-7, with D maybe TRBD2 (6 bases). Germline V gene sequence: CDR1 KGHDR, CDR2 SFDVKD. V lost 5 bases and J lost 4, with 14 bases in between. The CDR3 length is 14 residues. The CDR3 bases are TGTGCCACCAGTGCTGGGCGGGATGGGTACGAGCAGTACTTC. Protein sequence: CATSAGRDGYEQYF.

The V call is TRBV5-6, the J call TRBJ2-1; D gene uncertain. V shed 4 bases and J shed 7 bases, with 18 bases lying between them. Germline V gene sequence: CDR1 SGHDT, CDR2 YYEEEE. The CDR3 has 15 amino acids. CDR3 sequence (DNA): TGTGCCAGCAGCCCTCCCCGTAGTGTGAGGAATGAGCAGTTCTTC. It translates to CASSPPRSVRNEQFF.

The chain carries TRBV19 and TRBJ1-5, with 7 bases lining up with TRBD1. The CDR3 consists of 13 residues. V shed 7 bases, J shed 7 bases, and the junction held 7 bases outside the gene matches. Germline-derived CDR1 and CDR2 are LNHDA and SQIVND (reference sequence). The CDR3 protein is CASTGGVRQPQHF. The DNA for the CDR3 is TGTGCCAGTACAGGGGGAGTAAGGCAGCCCCAGCATTTT.

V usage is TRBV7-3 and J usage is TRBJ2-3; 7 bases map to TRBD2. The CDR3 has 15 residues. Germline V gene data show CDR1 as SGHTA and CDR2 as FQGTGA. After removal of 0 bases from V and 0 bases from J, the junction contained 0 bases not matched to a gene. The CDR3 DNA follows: TGTGCCAGCAGCTTAACGCGGGGGAGCACAGATACGCAGTATTTT. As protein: CASSLTRGSTDTQYF.

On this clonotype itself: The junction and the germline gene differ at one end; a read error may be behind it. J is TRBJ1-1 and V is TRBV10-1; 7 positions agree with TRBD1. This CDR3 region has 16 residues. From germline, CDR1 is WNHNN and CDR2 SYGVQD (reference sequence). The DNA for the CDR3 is TGCGCCAGCAGTGAGTCGGGGAAACAGGGGAACACTGAAGCTCTCTTT. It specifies CASSESGKQGNTEALF.

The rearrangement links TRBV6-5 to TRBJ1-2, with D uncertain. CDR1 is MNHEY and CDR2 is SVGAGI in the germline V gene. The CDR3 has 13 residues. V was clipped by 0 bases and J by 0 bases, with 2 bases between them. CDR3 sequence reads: CASSYSPNYGYTF. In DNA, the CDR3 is TGTGCCAGCAGTTACTCCCCTAACTATGGCTACACCTTC.

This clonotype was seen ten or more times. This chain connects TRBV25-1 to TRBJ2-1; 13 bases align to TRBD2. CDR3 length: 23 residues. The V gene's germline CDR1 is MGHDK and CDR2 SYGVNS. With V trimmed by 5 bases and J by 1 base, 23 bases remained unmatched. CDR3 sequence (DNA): TGTGCCAGCAGTAATCGCACGGATGCTGGACGACTAGCGGGAGGTCTATCCTACAATGAGCAGTTCTTC. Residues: CASSNRTDAGRLAGGLSYNEQFF.

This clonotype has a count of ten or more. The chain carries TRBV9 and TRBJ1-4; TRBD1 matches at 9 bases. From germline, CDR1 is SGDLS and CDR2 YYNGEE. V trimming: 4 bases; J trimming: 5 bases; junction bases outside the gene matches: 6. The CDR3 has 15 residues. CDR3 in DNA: TGTGCCAGCAGCTCTAGGGGACAGGGCAATGAAAAACTGTTTTTT. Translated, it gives CASSSRGQGNEKLFF.